These 25 T cell receptor beta chains were sequenced from one sample in a study of T cells in Graves' hyperthyroidism and ophthalmopathy. TCR beta CDR3 sequences were amplified from RNA transcripts. The HTBI set primed first-round TCR CDR3 RT-PCR. MiXCR was run by TCRdb on the multiplex PCR reads, yielding one entry per CDR3 protein. The sample has 490,000 or so distinct CDR3 sequences; 22% are singletons. The sample taken for sequencing was blood. The receptors stem from a woman in her 70s with Graves' ophthalmopathy.

The chain has TRBV19 and TRBJ2-2, with D unclear. Trimming removed 7 bases at V and 1 base at J, with 13 bases between. The CDR3 extends over 15 amino acids. CDR1 LNHDA and CDR2 SQIVND come from the germline V gene (reference sequence). The DNA for the CDR3 is TGTGCCAGTAAACCAGAACCGGGGAACACCGGGGAGCTGTTTTTT. Its protein is CASKPEPGNTGELFF.

The CDR3 bases are TGTGCCACACTCCGGACAGGGTCTTATCAGCCCCAGCATTTT. It translates to CATLRTGSYQPQHF. The chain links TRBV24-1 to TRBJ1-5, with TRBD1 matching 8 bases. The CDR3 has 14 amino acids. In germline, CDR1 is KGHDR, CDR2 SFDVKD. V was pared by 10 bases and J by 5 bases, with 9 bases of the junction left unmatched.

The chain uses TRBV20-1 and TRBJ2-7; 7 nucleotides agree with TRBD1. Germline CDR1 and CDR2: DFQATT and SNEGSKA (reference sequence). CDR3 length: 12 residues. V dropped 3 bases and J dropped 5; count of bases not matched to a gene: 4. CDR3 sequence reads: CSASDTGDEQYF. The CDR3 region has the DNA TGCAGTGCTAGTGACACAGGGGACGAGCAGTACTTC.

The V gene is TRBV7-8, the J gene TRBJ2-2; 15 bases map to TRBD2. The CDR3 runs to 18 residues. Germline assignment: CDR1 SGHVS and CDR2 FQNEAQ. The V segment lost 5 bases and the J segment 5 bases; nucleotides outside the gene matches: 9. The CDR3 sequence: CASSTRTSGRAGTGELFF. CDR3 nucleotides: TGTGCCAGCAGCACCCGGACTAGCGGGAGGGCCGGAACCGGGGAGCTGTTTTTT.

The V call is TRBV4-3, the J call TRBJ2-5, with 7 bases lining up with TRBD1. Germline CDR1 LGHNA, CDR2 YSLEER. The CDR3 covers 14 residues. The V segment lost 0 bases and the J segment 13 bases; nucleotides outside the gene matches: 11. CDR3 loop: CASSQDGLGDRRYF. In DNA form, the CDR3 reads TGCGCCAGCAGCCAAGATGGATTAGGGGACAGAAGGTACTTC.

In this sample, this clonotype turned up a few times. The chain combines TRBV7-9 with TRBJ1-1, with D maybe TRBD1 (5 bases). In germline, CDR1 is SEHNR, CDR2 FQNEAQ (reference sequence). This CDR3 has 14 amino acids. V was trimmed by 4 bases and J by 3 bases, leaving 12 bases between them. The CDR3 nucleotides are TGTGCCAGCAGCTCGGGGACCGGGCACACTGAAGCTTTCTTT. Its protein product is CASSSGTGHTEAFF.

This clonotype was picked up many times. This CDR3 reads CASNQRDKAFF. In nucleotides, the CDR3 is TGTGCCAGCAACCAGAGGGACAAAGCTTTCTTT. The rearrangement links TRBV6-1 to TRBJ1-1; tentative D call: TRBD1 (6 bases). With 7 bases removed from V and 9 bases from J, the gap between germline ends came to 12 bases. The germline gives CDR1 MNHNS, CDR2 SASEGT. This CDR3 contains 11 residues.

Details on this clonotype: Just one base apart from a much larger clone, this may be a read error. V usage is TRBV6-2 or TRBV6-3 and J usage is TRBJ2-1; 9 nucleotides line up with TRBD2. V lost 8 bases to trimming and J lost 1 base; unmatched junction nucleotides: 3. Looked up from germline, CDR1 is MNHEY and CDR2 is SVGEGT. The CDR3 extends over 14 amino acids. The DNA of the CDR3 is TGTGCCAGCGCACTAGCGGGTTCCTACAATGAGCAGTTCTTC. Translated, it gives CASALAGSYNEQFF.

The chain couples TRBV3-1 to TRBJ2-2, with a possible D match to TRBD2 (5 bases). Per the germline V gene, CDR1 is LGHDT and CDR2 is YNNKEL (reference sequence). The CDR3 totals 15 residues. V gave up 3 bases and J gave up 2 bases, with 10 bases separating them. The CDR3: CASSQYGINTGELFF. The CDR3 DNA follows: TGTGCCAGCAGCCAGTACGGGATTAACACCGGGGAGCTGTTTTTT.

This clonotype was counted a few times. V and J are TRBV19 and TRBJ1-5; the D is unclear. Looked up from germline, CDR1 is LNHDA and CDR2 is SQIVND (reference sequence). The CDR3 totals 16 residues. Trimming shortened V by 1 base and J by 4 bases, and 14 bases separated the two germline ends. The CDR3 here is CASSIGGGRGNQPQHF. The DNA for the CDR3 is TGTGCCAGTAGTATAGGCGGAGGGCGCGGGAATCAGCCCCAGCATTTT.

In this sample, this clonotype turned up many times. The V and J genes are TRBV20-1 and TRBJ1-1; maybe TRBD1 (6 bases). The ends were cut back, 1 base at V and 2 bases at J, with 8 bases in the middle. This CDR3 region has 13 residues. CDR1 DFQATT and CDR2 SNEGSKA come from the germline V gene (reference sequence). This CDR3 is CSARAQGNTEAFF. The CDR3 DNA sequence: TGCAGTGCTAGAGCACAGGGAAACACTGAAGCTTTCTTT.

In its sample, this clonotype was seen a few times. This chain uses TRBV5-1 with TRBJ1-6; possibly TRBD1 for D (6 bases). Germline V CDR1 and CDR2: SGHRS, YFSETQ. CDR3 length: 16 amino acids. The germline V and J ends were trimmed by 4 bases and 7 bases, with 18 bases remaining between them. The CDR3 nucleotides read TGCGCCAGCAGCGGAGGGACACCCACGGGGAATTCACCCCTCCACTTT. Protein sequence: CASSGGTPTGNSPLHF.

The sample holds many counts of this clonotype. The CDR3 DNA is TGTGCCAGCAGCCCGCAGCGTAGGGAGCAGTTCTTC. Amino acids: CASSPQRREQFF. The genes are TRBV7-2 and TRBJ2-1, with D unresolved. The germline V gene has CDR1 SGHTA and CDR2 FQGNSA. V was pared by 5 bases and J by 10 bases, with 12 bases between. The CDR3 is 12 amino acids.

This clonotype was observed many times. The chain combines TRBV2 with TRBJ2-1, with TRBD2 matching 12 bases. With 5 bases clipped from V and 3 bases from J, the junction kept 2 bases outside the gene matches. Germline V gene data show CDR1 as SNHLY and CDR2 as FYNNEI. The CDR3 loop spans 15 amino acids. CDR3 sequence: CASSKLAGGYNEQFF. The CDR3 nucleotides are TGTGCCAGCAGTAAACTAGCGGGAGGCTACAATGAGCAGTTCTTC.

The CDR3 is CSARPPLQGSPLHF. CDR3 nucleotide sequence: TGCAGTGCTAGACCTCCCTTACAGGGTTCACCCCTCCACTTT. This chain joins TRBV20-1 and TRBJ1-6, with TRBD1 as a possible D gene (6 bases). V shed 2 bases and J shed 9 bases, with 14 bases lying between them. CDR1 is DFQATT and CDR2 is SNEGSKA in the germline V gene (reference sequence). This CDR3 has 14 amino acids.

This clonotype has only a few counts. In DNA, the CDR3 is TGTGCCAGCAGCTTAGTTCGGGGGGCGCTGGGGGCCAACGTCCTGACTTTC. This encodes CASSLVRGALGANVLTF. The rearrangement uses TRBV11-2 and TRBJ2-6; D possibly corresponds to TRBD2 (7 bases). This CDR3 has 17 amino acids. V dropped 1 base and J dropped 4 bases, with 14 bases sitting between them. Germline CDR1 and CDR2: SGHAT and FQNNGV.

At least ten counts were recorded for this clonotype. This sequence joins TRBV30 and TRBJ1-2, with D unresolved. V was clipped by 3 bases and J by 0 bases, with 8 bases between them. The CDR3 runs 13 residues. The germline V gene encodes CDR1 GTSNPN and CDR2 SVGIG (reference sequence). The CDR3, as DNA: TGTGCCTGGAGGGGAGTTGCTAACTATGGCTACACCTTC. Protein: CAWRGVANYGYTF.

The chain carries TRBV12-3 or TRBV12-4 and TRBJ1-2; D ambiguous. The length of the CDR3 is 15 residues. V lost 1 base to trimming and J lost 4 bases, with 13 bases between them. CDR3 DNA sequence: TGTGCCAGCAGTTTAGGGTCAGCGTCGTCCTATGGCTACACCTTC. Translation: CASSLGSASSYGYTF.

This clonotype has more than one count but fewer than ten. This chain connects TRBV28 to TRBJ2-7; TRBD2 matches 8 bases. The V gene's germline CDR1 is MDHEN and CDR2 SYDVKM. The V and J ends lost 5 bases and 7 bases, in that order; junction bases with no gene match: 7. This CDR3 spans 13 amino acids. The CDR3 region has the DNA TGTGCCAGCAGTGCCGGGAGGGGGGGAGAGCAGTACTTC. Translated: CASSAGRGGEQYF.

This clonotype was recorded many times. V is TRBV7-3 and J is TRBJ2-3; 8 nucleotides agree with TRBD2. CDR3 size: 15 residues. Looked up from germline, CDR1 is SGHTA and CDR2 is FQGTGA. V trimming: 2 bases; J trimming: 5 bases; junction bases outside the gene matches: 6. The DNA for the CDR3 is TGTGCCAGCAGCTTACTCGGACTAGCTCAAGATACGCAGTATTTT. Amino acids: CASSLLGLAQDTQYF.

This clonotype was observed at least ten times. The genes are TRBV11-2 and TRBJ2-1, with TRBD2 as a possible D gene (5 bases). From germline, CDR1 is SGHAT and CDR2 FQNNGV. This CDR3 is built from 13 residues. The V and J ends lost 5 bases and 4 bases respectively, with 9 bases between them. CDR3 bases: TGTGCCAGCAGCAATTGGGAGTACAATGAGCAGTTCTTC. It encodes CASSNWEYNEQFF.

This chain connects TRBV6-2 or TRBV6-3 to TRBJ2-7; TRBD2 might be the D (5 bases). Germline V gene lookup returns CDR1 MNHEY and CDR2 SVGEGT. The V and J ends lost 0 bases and 1 base respectively, with 13 bases between them. There are 16 residues in the CDR3. The CDR3 here is CASSYSTRTGSYEQYF. In DNA, the CDR3 is TGTGCCAGCAGTTACTCAACGAGGACGGGATCCTACGAGCAGTACTTC.

The rearrangement links TRBV10-3 to TRBJ2-1; TRBD2 agrees at 12 bases. CDR1 and CDR2 from the germline V gene are ENHRY and SYGVKD. This CDR3 is 14 amino acids long. The J segment lost 4 bases and the V segment lost 6 bases, leaving 1 base of the junction unmatched. The DNA for the CDR3 is TGTGCCATCAGGGGGACTAGCGGGTACAATGAGCAGTTCTTC. As protein: CAIRGTSGYNEQFF.

J is TRBJ2-4 and V is TRBV3-1; 9 bases line up with TRBD1. From germline, CDR1 is LGHDT and CDR2 YNNKEL (reference sequence). CDR3 length: 13 amino acids. V lost 5 bases, J lost 6 bases, and 2 bases stayed unmatched. CDR3 DNA sequence: TGTGCCAGCAGCGGGGGACAGGGAAACATTCAGTACTTC. Translating it yields CASSGGQGNIQYF.

This clonotype was detected ten times or more. V and J are TRBV6-1 and TRBJ1-2, with 12 bases that match TRBD1. Germline loops: CDR1 MNHNS, CDR2 SASEGT. With 6 bases clipped from V and 6 bases from J, the junction kept 2 bases outside the gene matches. The CDR3 totals 13 residues. The CDR3 coding sequence is TGTGCCAGCAGGGGGACAGGGGGCCATGGCTACACCTTC. Translated, it gives CASRGTGGHGYTF.